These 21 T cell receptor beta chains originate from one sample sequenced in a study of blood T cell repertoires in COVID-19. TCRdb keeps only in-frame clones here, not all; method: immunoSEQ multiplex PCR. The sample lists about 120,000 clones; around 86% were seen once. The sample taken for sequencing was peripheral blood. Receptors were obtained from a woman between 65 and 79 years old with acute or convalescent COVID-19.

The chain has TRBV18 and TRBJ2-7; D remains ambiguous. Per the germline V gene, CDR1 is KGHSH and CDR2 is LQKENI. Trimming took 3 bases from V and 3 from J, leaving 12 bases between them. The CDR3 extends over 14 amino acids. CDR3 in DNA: TGTGCCAGCTCACCTGAACGAGGAGTCTACGAGCAGTACTTC. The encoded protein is CASSPERGVYEQYF.

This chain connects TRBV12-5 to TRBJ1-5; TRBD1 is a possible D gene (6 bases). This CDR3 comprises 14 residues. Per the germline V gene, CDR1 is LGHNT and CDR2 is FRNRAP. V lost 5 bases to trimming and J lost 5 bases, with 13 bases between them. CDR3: CASGGTPPDQPQHF. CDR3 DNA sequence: TGTGCTAGTGGTGGGACACCACCCGATCAGCCCCAGCATTTT.

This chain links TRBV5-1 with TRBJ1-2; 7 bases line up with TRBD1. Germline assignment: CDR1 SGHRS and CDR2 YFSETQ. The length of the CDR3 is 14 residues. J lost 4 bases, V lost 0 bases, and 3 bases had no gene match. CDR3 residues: CASSLGQGVYGYTF. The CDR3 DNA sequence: TGCGCCAGCAGCTTGGGGCAGGGGGTCTATGGCTACACCTTC.

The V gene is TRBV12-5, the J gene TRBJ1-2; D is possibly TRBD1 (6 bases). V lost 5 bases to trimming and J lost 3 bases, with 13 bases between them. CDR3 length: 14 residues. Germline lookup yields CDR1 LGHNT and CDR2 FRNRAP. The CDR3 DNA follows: TGTGCTAGTGGTCCCACAACAGGGTACTATGGCTACACCTTC. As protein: CASGPTTGYYGYTF.

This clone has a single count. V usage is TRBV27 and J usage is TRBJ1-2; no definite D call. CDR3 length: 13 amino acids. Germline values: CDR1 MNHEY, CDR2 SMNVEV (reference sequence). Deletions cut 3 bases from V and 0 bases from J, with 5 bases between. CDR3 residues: CASSLAANYGYTF. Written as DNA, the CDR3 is TGTGCCAGCAGTTTGGCCGCTAACTATGGCTACACCTTC.

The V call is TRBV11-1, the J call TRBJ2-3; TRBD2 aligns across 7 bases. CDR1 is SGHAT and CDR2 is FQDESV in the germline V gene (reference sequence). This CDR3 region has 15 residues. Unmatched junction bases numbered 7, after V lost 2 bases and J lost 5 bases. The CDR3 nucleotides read TGTGCCAGCAGCTTACCCCCGGGGGGAGGAGATACGCAGTATTTT. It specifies CASSLPPGGGDTQYF. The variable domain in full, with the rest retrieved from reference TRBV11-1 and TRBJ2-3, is EAEVAQSPRYKITEKSQAVAFWCDPISGHATLYWYRQILGQGPELLVQFQDESVVDDSQLPKDRFSAERLKGVDSTLKIQPAELGDSAMYLCASSLPPGGGDTQYFGPGTRLTVL.

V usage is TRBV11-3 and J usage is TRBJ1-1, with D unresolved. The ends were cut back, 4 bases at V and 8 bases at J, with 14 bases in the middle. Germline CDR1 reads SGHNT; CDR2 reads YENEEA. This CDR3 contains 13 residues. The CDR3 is CASSSRPGGEAFF. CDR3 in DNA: TGTGCCAGCAGCTCAAGACCGGGCGGGGAAGCTTTCTTT.

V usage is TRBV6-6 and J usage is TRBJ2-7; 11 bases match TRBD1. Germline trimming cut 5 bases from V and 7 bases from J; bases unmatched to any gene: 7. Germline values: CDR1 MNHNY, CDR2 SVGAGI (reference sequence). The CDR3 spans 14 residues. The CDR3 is CASSIRDRGGEQYF. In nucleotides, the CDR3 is TGTGCCAGCAGTATCCGGGACAGGGGGGGGGAGCAGTACTTC.

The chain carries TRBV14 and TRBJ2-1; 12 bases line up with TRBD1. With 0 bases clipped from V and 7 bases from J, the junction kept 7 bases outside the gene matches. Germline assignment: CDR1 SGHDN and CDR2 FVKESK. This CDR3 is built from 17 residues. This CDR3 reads CASSQDIGTGGWNEQFF. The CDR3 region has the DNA TGTGCCAGCAGCCAAGATATTGGGACAGGGGGCTGGAATGAGCAGTTCTTC.

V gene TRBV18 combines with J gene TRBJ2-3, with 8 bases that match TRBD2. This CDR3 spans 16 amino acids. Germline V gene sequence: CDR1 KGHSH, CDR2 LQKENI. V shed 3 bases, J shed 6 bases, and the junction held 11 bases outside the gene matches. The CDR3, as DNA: TGTGCCAGCTCACCGACGGGGGGGATCGTCCTGGATACGCAGTATTTT. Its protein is CASSPTGGIVLDTQYF.

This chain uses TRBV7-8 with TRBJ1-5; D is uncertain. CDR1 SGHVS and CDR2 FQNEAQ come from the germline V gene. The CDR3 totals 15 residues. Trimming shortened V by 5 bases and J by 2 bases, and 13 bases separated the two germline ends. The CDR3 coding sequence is TGTGCCAGCAGCGCCCCACGGGGAGGCAATCAGCCCCAGCATTTT. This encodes CASSAPRGGNQPQHF.

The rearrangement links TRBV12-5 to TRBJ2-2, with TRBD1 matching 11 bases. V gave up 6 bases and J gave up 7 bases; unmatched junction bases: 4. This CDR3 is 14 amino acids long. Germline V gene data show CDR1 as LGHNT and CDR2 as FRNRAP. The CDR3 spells CASGRTGGNGELFF. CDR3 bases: TGTGCTAGTGGGCGGACAGGGGGCAACGGGGAGCTGTTTTTT.

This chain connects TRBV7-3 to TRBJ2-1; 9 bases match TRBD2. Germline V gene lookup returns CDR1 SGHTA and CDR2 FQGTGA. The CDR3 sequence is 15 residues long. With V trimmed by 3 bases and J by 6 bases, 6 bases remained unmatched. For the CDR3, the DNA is TGTGCCAGCAGCTTGGGGCTAGCGGGGACCAATGAGCAGTTCTTC. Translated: CASSLGLAGTNEQFF.

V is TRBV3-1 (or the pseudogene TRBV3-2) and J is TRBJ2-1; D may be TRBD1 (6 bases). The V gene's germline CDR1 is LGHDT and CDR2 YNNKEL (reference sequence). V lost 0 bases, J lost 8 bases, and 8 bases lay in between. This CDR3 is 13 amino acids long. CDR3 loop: CASSQEGADEQFF. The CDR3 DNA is TGTGCCAGCAGCCAAGAGGGGGCGGATGAGCAGTTCTTC.

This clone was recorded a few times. The CDR3 spells CASSFELNNEQFF. The CDR3 DNA follows: TGTGCCAGCAGCTTTGAGCTGAACAATGAGCAGTTCTTC. This chain links TRBV7-3 with TRBJ2-1, with D unresolved. The V end was cut by 3 bases, the J end by 5 bases, with 8 bases between. The V gene's germline CDR1 is SGHTA and CDR2 FQGTGA. The CDR3 is 13 amino acids.

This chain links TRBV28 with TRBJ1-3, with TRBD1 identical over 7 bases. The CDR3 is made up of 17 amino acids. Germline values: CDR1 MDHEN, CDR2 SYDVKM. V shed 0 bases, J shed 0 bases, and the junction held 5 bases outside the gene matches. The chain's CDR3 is CASSLWGRGSSGNTIYF. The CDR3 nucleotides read TGTGCCAGCAGTTTATGGGGCAGGGGGTCCTCTGGAAACACCATATATTTT.

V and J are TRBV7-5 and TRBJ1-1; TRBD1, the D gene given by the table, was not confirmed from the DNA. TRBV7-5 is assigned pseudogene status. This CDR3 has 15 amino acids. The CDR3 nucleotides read TGTGTCAGAAGCCCCGGACAGGGGACGAACACTGAAGCTTTCTTT. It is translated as CVRSPGQGTNTEAFF.

CDR3 sequence (DNA): TGTGCCAGTAGACCTCAACAGGGGGGCTTCAATCAGCCCCAGCATTTT. This codes for CASRPQQGGFNQPQHF. This chain uses TRBV19 with TRBJ1-5; 8 bases align to TRBD1. Germline lookup yields CDR1 LNHDA and CDR2 SQIVND (reference sequence). Germline trimming cut 6 bases from V and 3 bases from J; bases unmatched to any gene: 10. The CDR3 covers 16 residues.

Written as DNA, the CDR3 is TGTGCCAGCAGACCCGGGACAGGGCGCAATCAGCCCCAGCATTTT. Its protein product is CASRPGTGRNQPQHF. The chain employs TRBV2 and TRBJ1-5, with 9 bases fitting TRBD1. CDR3 length: 15 residues. Losses at the gene ends were 6 bases for V and 2 bases for J; bases not matched to a gene: 5. Germline V CDR1 and CDR2: SNHLY, FYNNEI.

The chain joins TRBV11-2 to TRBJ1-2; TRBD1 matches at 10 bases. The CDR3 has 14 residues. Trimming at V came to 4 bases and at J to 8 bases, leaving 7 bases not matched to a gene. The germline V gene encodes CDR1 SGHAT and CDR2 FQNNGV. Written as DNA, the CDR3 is TGTGCCAGCAGCTCGACAGGGGGCGGGCGGGGCTACACCTTC. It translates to CASSSTGGGRGYTF. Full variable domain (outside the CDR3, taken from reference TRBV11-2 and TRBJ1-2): EAGVAQSPRYKIIEKRQSVAFWCNPISGHATLYWYQQILGQGPKLLIQFQNNGVVDDSQLPKDRFSAERLKGVDSTLKIQPAKLEDSAVYLCASSSTGGGRGYTFGSGTRLTVV.

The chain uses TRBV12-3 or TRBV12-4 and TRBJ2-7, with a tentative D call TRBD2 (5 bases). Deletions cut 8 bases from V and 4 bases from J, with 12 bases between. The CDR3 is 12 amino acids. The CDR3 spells CASGRGSYEQYF. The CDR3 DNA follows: TGTGCCAGCGGTAGAGGGTCGTACGAGCAGTACTTC.